This T cell receptor beta chain was sequenced for a study of T cell responses to AZD1222 COVID-19 vaccine. Study at large: Analysis merged second doses at about 4 or about 12 weeks.

A word on this clone: Antigen: not known.

General study points: Clonal diversity was possibly underestimated, and white British individuals and females predominated among donors. Mapped onto spike, vaccine-associated CD4 TCRs spanned it and were dominant at 160-218 and 743-854.

TCRdb's table, derived via immunoSEQ multiplex PCR, lists solely in-frame clones and lacks some. The table has roughly 150,000 clones, roughly nine tenths seen once. The source of this sequence is an adult in good health. Sample: peripheral blood, taken on day 0 of AZD1222 vaccination.

DNA of the CDR3: TGTGCCAGCAGTTTAAGCGGGTCAGGGGGCTATGGCTACACCTTC. This gives the protein CASSLSGSGGYGYTF. V and J are TRBV28 and TRBJ1-2; 7 positions agree with TRBD1. The V segment lost 2 bases and the J segment 4 bases; nucleotides outside the gene matches: 7. This CDR3 has 15 amino acids. Germline V gives CDR1 MDHEN, CDR2 SYDVKM.